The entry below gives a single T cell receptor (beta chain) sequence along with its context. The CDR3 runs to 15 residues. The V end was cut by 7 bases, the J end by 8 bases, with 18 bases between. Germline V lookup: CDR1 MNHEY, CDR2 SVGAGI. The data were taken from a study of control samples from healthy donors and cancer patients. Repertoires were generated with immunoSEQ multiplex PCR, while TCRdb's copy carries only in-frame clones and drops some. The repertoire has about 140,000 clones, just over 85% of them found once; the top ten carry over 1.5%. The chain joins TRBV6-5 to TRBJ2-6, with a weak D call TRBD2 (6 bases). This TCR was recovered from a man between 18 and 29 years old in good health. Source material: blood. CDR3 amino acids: CASTTRGSLSNVLTF. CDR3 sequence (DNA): TGTGCCAGCACTACCCGGGGGTCTTTGTCCAACGTCCTGACTTTC.